This T cell receptor (beta chain) originates from a study of Graves' ophthalmopathy and Graves' hyperthyroidism. Broader study findings: Most expanded clonotypes from thyroid (those above 0.001 frequency) were also found in blood.

Beta-chain TCR CDR3 regions were amplified from RNA transcripts. After a first-round RT-PCR with HTBI primers, a second-round multiplex PCR was run. One entry per CDR3 protein, called by TCRdb with MiXCR from the multiplex PCR reads. Of about 500,000 distinct CDR3 sequences in the sample, approximately 15% were seen once. Presentation of ophthalmopathy in the donors involved moderate-to-severe activity, CAS ≥3, NOSPECS ≥4 and a duration under 3 months. The authors diagnosed from clinical symptoms, serum thyroxine, TRAb, thyroid ultrasound and orbital computed tomography. This clonotype was picked up many times. As yet, its antigen is unknown. The CDR3 length is 14 residues. V shed 1 base and J shed 7 bases, with 10 bases lying between them.

This rearrangement joins TRBV12-3 or TRBV12-4 to TRBJ2-2; D may correspond to TRBD1 or TRBD2 (6 bases each). The clonotype was recovered from a young woman with Graves' ophthalmopathy. The sequenced material came from blood. In DNA, the CDR3 is TGTGCCAGCAGTTTAGGGGGGGCCCACGGGGAGCTGTTTTTT. Amino acids: CASSLGGAHGELFF.